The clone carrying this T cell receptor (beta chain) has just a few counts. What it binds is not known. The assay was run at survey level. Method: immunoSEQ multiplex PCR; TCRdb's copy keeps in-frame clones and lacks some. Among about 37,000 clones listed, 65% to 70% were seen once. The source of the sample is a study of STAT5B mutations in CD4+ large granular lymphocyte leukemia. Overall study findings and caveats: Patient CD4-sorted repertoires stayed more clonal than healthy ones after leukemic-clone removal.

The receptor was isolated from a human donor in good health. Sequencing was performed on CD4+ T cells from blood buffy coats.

The CDR3 DNA sequence: TGTGCCAGCAGCTTGGAACAGGGGGCCGTGAACACTGAAGCTTTCTTT. Translated: CASSLEQGAVNTEAFF. J is TRBJ1-1 and V is TRBV5-4; the match to TRBD1 covers 9 bases. The V segment lost 0 bases and the J segment 0 bases; nucleotides outside the gene matches: 3. Germline V gene lookup returns CDR1 SGHNT and CDR2 YYREEE (reference sequence). The CDR3 loop spans 16 amino acids.